These T cell receptor beta chains were read from a single sample in a study of T cells in tuberculosis. Sequenced by immunoSEQ multiplex PCR; TCRdb stores in-frame clones only, minus some. The sample shows about 23,000 clones, less than 98% of them seen only once. Sequenced input: PBMCs. All receptors come from a donor aged 10-30 years with latent tuberculosis or without tuberculosis infection. Both conserved end residues are part of each CDR3. A D gene is named only where the DNA matches it firmly. Rows may omit the clone size; those that give it use once, few, many or a size class.

v_gene	d_gene	abundance	j_gene	CDR3nt	CDR3aa
TRBV30	TRBD1	once	TRBJ1-2	TGTGCCTGTCTTCCGGGACAGGGGAATCTGGATAACTATGGCTACACCTTC	CACLPGQGNLDNYGYTF
TRBV6-1	TRBD1	.	TRBJ2-7	TGTGCCAGCTGGACAGGGGGTATTTACGAGCAGTACTTC	CASWTGGIYEQYF
TRBV5-1	.	.	TRBJ2-7	TGCGCCAGCAGCCCGGGAGGGGGCTCCCACGAGCAGTACTTC	CASSPGGGSHEQYF
TRBV11-3	TRBD2	.	TRBJ2-2	TGTGCCAGCAGCTTCCACAAGCGGGGGGCCCACACCGGGGAGCTGTTTTTT	CASSFHKRGAHTGELFF
TRBV19	.	.	TRBJ1-5	TGTGCCACCCGCCAGGGATATCAGCCCCAGCATTTT	CATRQGYQPQHF
TRBV6-1	.	.	TRBJ2-1	TGTGCCAGCAGTGAAAGTCTGGTGGGAGACCTCTCCTACAATGAGCAGTTCTTC	CASSESLVGDLSYNEQFF
TRBV29-1	TRBD1	.	TRBJ1-2	TGCAGCGTTGAAGAAGAGGACAGGGGGGATGGCTACACCTTC	CSVEEEDRGDGYTF
TRBV10-2	.	.	TRBJ2-2	TGCGCCAGCAGTGAGTTTGGACTGTACACCGGGGAGCTGTTTTTT	CASSEFGLYTGELFF
TRBV7-8	TRBD2	.	TRBJ2-1	TGTGCCAGCAGCACTCAAGCGGGAGGCTTATACAATGAGCAGTTCTTC	CASSTQAGGLYNEQFF
TRBV5-8	TRBD2	.	TRBJ2-1	TGTGCCAGCAGCTCTAAGAACCTAGCGGGGGCTCCCAATGAGCAGTTCTTC	CASSSKNLAGAPNEQFF
TRBV7-9	TRBD2	.	TRBJ2-1	TGTGCCAGCAGCTTAGGTAGACTAGCGGGAGCGGTCAGGAATGAGCAGTTCTTC	CASSLGRLAGAVRNEQFF
TRBV6-5	.	.	TRBJ1-5	TGTGCCAGCAGTTACTCGATGAGGGTTCAGCCCCAGCATTTT	CASSYSMRVQPQHF
TRBV4-3	TRBD1	.	TRBJ1-1	TGCGCCAGCACCCTTGGACAGGAACGGGTCACTGAAGCTTTCTTT	CASTLGQERVTEAFF
TRBV5-1	TRBD1	.	TRBJ1-3	TGCGCCAGCAGCTTCAACAGGGGGGGAAACACCATATATTTT	CASSFNRGGNTIYF
TRBV7-9	.	.	TRBJ2-7	TGTGCCAGCAGCCCGACTAGTTTCTACGAGCAGTACTTC	CASSPTSFYEQYF
TRBV30	TRBD1	.	TRBJ2-5	TGTGCCTGGAGTGTACTGGACAGGGGCCAAGAGACCCAGTACTTC	CAWSVLDRGQETQYF
TRBV5-4	.	.	TRBJ1-2	TGTGCCAGCAGTGGTGGGACACTTGTAAACTATGGCTACACCTTC	CASSGGTLVNYGYTF
TRBV7-6	TRBD2	.	TRBJ2-3	TGTGCCAGCAGTCTCGGGGGGTCCGGGACTACTTCAACGCGGGCAGATACGCAGTATTTT	CASSLGGSGTTSTRADTQYF
TRBV6-4	.	.	TRBJ2-3	TGTGCCAGCAGCCTTTCTAGCACAGATACGCAGTATTTT	CASSLSSTDTQYF
TRBV5-5	.	.	TRBJ2-7	TGTGCCAGCAGCCGACCCCACGCAAGGGGACTCTTAGATGCCTACGAGCAGTACTTC	CASSRPHARGLLDAYEQYF
TRBV7-8	.	.	TRBJ2-1	TGTGCCAGCAGCTTAGCGCCACAGGATGAGCAGTTCTTC	CASSLAPQDEQFF
TRBV7-8	TRBD1	.	TRBJ1-4	TGTGCCAGCAGCCGTACCCGGGGACAGGGTAATGAAAAACTGTTTTTT	CASSRTRGQGNEKLFF
TRBV6-1	.	.	TRBJ2-3	TGTGCCAGCAGTGAATCGCGGAGGGTGACAGATACGCAGTATTTT	CASSESRRVTDTQYF
TRBV2	.	few	TRBJ2-6	TGTGCCAGCAGCTTAACCCCAGGTCCCAACGTCCTGACTTTC	CASSLTPGPNVLTF